This is a list of T cell receptor beta chains from one sample in a study of blood T cell repertoires in COVID-19. The data were produced by immunoSEQ multiplex PCR, yet TCRdb's version contains in-frame clones alone and is incomplete. The sample has under 300,000 clones; roughly nine tenths are singletons. The sample comprised PBMCs or T cells enriched from blood (not recorded which). The receptors originated from a woman under 30 who had recovered from COVID-19. The CDR3 runs from the conserved cysteine through the conserved F or W. The D gene is left open where the match is weak. Some rows mark clone size as missing; the rest say once, few, many or name a class of expanded clone.

j_call d_call v_call cdr3_length clone_size cdr3_nt cdr3_aa
TRBJ2-1 . TRBV6-5 16 . TGTGCCAGCAGTTACGTTTTTACAAGCTCCTACAATGAGCAGTTCTTC CASSYVFTSSYNEQFF
TRBJ2-1 . TRBV15 14 . TGTGCCACCAGCAGACAGGGAAGCTACAATGAGCAGTTCTTC CATSRQGSYNEQFF
TRBJ1-1 TRBD1 TRBV4-1 12 . TGCGCCAGCAGCCAAGGACAGGGCGGTGCTTTCTTT CASSQGQGGAFF
TRBJ1-2 . TRBV4-2 14 . TGTGCCAGCAGCCAAGACCCGTTTAACTATGGCTACACCTTC CASSQDPFNYGYTF
TRBJ2-2 TRBD1 TRBV4-2 18 . TGTGCCAGCAGCCCACGGGACAGGGCGGCCTTACACACCGGGGAGCTGTTTTTT CASSPRDRAALHTGELFF
TRBJ1-2 TRBD1 TRBV5-1 14 . TGCGCCAGCGGAACAACAGGGGGAGTGAATGGCTACACCTTC CASGTTGGVNGYTF
TRBJ2-3 . TRBV29-1 16 . TGCAGTGCCCCCCCTGGCGGGGTCATCGGGACAGATACGCAGTATTTT CSAPPGGVIGTDTQYF
TRBJ2-7 . TRBV2 15 . TGTGCCAGCAGTGGGGGCAGGGCCAACTCCTACGAGCAGTACTTC CASSGGRANSYEQYF
TRBJ2-1 TRBD1 TRBV11-3 15 . TGTGCCAGCAGCTTAGGGACAGGGGTTAACAATGAGCAGTTCTTC CASSLGTGVNNEQFF
TRBJ1-1 TRBD1 TRBV5-4 14 . TGTGCCAGCAGCCTGGGACAGGGAAACCCTGAAGCTTTCTTT CASSLGQGNPEAFF
TRBJ2-1 . TRBV14 16 . TGTGCCAGCAGCCTCTTGGGGGGGGGCCCCTACAATGAGCAGTTCTTC CASSLLGGGPYNEQFF
TRBJ2-5 . TRBV14 11 . TGTGCCAGCAGCCAAGGTGACTCCGCATACTTC CASSQGDSAYF
TRBJ2-1 . TRBV3-1/TRBV3-2 14 . TGTGCCAGCAGCCCAGCGGGTTTATACAATGAGCAGTTCTTC CASSPAGLYNEQFF
TRBJ1-2 TRBD1 TRBV28 15 . TGTGCCAGCAGTTTCCGGGACAGGGTCATCTATGGCTACACCTTC CASSFRDRVIYGYTF
TRBJ1-2 . TRBV3-1/TRBV3-2 14 . TGTGCCAGCAGCCTAGGGGAGGGTTCGGGAGGCTACACCTTC CASSLGEGSGGYTF
TRBJ2-1 . TRBV2 13 . TGTGCCGGCCCGGGACAACGGGACATGGAGCAGTTCTTC CAGPGQRDMEQFF
TRBJ1-3 TRBD1 TRBV7-6 16 once TGTGCCAGCATCCCTGGACAGGGCACCTCTGGAAACACCATATATTTT CASIPGQGTSGNTIYF
TRBJ1-1 TRBD1 TRBV4-1 15 . TGCGCCAGCAGCCACGAGGGAAACAGGGGAATCGAAGCTTTCTTT CASSHEGNRGIEAFF
TRBJ2-1 TRBD2 TRBV3-1/TRBV3-2 16 . TGTGCCAGCAGCCTGGGACTAGCGGATTCCTACAATGAGCAGTTCTTC CASSLGLADSYNEQFF
TRBJ2-7 . TRBV13 14 many TGTGCCAGCAGCTCCTCGACAGTCTCCTACGAGCAGTACTTC CASSSSTVSYEQYF
TRBJ2-7 TRBD2 TRBV30 17 . TGTGCCTGGACCCGGACTAGCGGGGGGCCGACCTCCTACGAGCAGTACTTC CAWTRTSGGPTSYEQYF
TRBJ1-5 . TRBV6-5 15 . TGTGCCAGCAGTTACTCGGCCCTTCGCAATCAGCCCCAGCATTTT CASSYSALRNQPQHF
TRBJ1-1 . TRBV7-2 16 . TGTGCCAGCAGCTTCAGTGACTGGGGGCTAGTGACTGAAGCTTTCTTT CASSFSDWGLVTEAFF
TRBJ2-7 TRBD2 TRBV28 16 . TGTGCCAGCAGTTTATCTCCAGGGCGGGGGGCCTACGAGCAGTACTTC CASSLSPGRGAYEQYF
TRBJ2-5 TRBD1 TRBV29-1 14 . TGCAGCTCCAAGGGTGCAGGGGGCGGGGAGACCCAGTACTTC CSSKGAGGGETQYF
TRBJ1-2 TRBD1 TRBV30 16 . TGTGCCTGGACGGGGACAGTCAGCATACTTAACTATGGCTACACCTTC CAWTGTVSILNYGYTF
TRBJ2-7 . TRBV5-6 12 . TGTGCCAGCAGCTTGGGGCCGGGCGAGCAGTACTTC CASSLGPGEQYF
TRBJ1-1 . TRBV29-1 13 . TGCAGCGTTGATGGGGACAAGAACACTGAAGCTTTCTTT CSVDGDKNTEAFF
TRBJ1-6 . TRBV5-4 15 . TGTGCCAGCATCTCGATCAGGGGAGCGAATTCACCCCTCCACTTT CASISIRGANSPLHF
TRBJ1-4 TRBD1 TRBV28 20 . TGTGCCAGCAGCGCTCCCCTAGGGTCGGACAGGGTAGGGCATAGCGAAAAACTGTTTTTT CASSAPLGSDRVGHSEKLFF
TRBJ1-2 . TRBV9 14 . TGTGCCAGCAGCGTAGTTGCAGGGAACTATGGCTACACCTTC CASSVVAGNYGYTF
TRBJ2-1 . TRBV5-5 14 . TGTGCCAGCAGCTTGGAGGGGGTCCGGGATGAGCAGTTCTTC CASSLEGVRDEQFF
TRBJ1-5 TRBD1 TRBV2 18 . TGTGCCAGCAGCCTGACCGGGACAGGGGACCTTAGCAATCAGCCCCAGCATTTT CASSLTGTGDLSNQPQHF
TRBJ2-5 . TRBV2 14 . TGTGCCCCCAACCCCGGCGGAGGACAAGAGACCCAGTACTTC CAPNPGGGQETQYF
TRBJ2-5 TRBD1 TRBV11-2 14 . TGTGCCAGCAGCTTAACAGGGGCGAGGGAGACCCAGTACTTC CASSLTGARETQYF
TRBJ1-5 TRBD1 TRBV6-1 15 . TGTGCCAGCAGTGATGGGACAGGGGGCCTTCAGCCCCAGCATTTT CASSDGTGGLQPQHF
TRBJ2-7 TRBD2 TRBV5-1 13 . TGCGCCAGCCGACTAGCGGCTGACTACGAGCAGTACTTC CASRLAADYEQYF
TRBJ1-1 . TRBV6-6 14 once TGTGCCAGCAGAACCGGGAACTCTAACACTGAAGCTTTCTTT CASRTGNSNTEAFF
TRBJ2-3 . TRBV5-4 15 . TGTGCCAGCAGCTTGGTTGGGAGGGGGACAGATACGCAGTATTTT CASSLVGRGTDTQYF